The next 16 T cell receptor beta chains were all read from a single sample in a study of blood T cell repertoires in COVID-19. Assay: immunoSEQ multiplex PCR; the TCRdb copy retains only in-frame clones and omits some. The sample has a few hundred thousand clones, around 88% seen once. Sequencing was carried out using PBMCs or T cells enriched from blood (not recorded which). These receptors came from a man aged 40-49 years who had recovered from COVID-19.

The DNA for the CDR3 is TGTGCCAGCAGCGGAAATGTAGGAGCCATTGAGGCTTACGAGCAGTACTTC. Translating gives CASSGNVGAIEAYEQYF. This chain joins TRBV5-6 and TRBJ2-7, with unresolved D. V was shortened by 4 bases and J by 4 bases, with 24 bases between the two germline ends. Germline V gene data show CDR1 as SGHDT and CDR2 as YYEEEE. The CDR3 loop spans 17 amino acids.

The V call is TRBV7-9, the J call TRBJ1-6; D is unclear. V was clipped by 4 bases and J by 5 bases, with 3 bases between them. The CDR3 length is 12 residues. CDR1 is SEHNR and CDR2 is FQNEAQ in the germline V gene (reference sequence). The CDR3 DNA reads TGTGCCAGCAGCTCAAATAATTCACCCCTCCACTTT. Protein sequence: CASSSNNSPLHF.

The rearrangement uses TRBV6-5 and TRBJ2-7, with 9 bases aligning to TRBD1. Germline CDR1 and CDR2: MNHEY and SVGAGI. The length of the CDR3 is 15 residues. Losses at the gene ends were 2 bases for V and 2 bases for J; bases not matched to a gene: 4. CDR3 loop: CASSYRRDRAYEQYF. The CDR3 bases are TGTGCCAGCAGTTACCGCCGGGACAGGGCCTACGAGCAGTACTTC.

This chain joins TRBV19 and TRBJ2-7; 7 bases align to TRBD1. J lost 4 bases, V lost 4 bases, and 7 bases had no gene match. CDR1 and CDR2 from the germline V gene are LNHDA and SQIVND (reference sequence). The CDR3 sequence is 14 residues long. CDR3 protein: CASSTSGTAYEQYF. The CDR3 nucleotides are TGTGCCAGTAGTACTTCCGGGACAGCTTACGAGCAGTACTTC.

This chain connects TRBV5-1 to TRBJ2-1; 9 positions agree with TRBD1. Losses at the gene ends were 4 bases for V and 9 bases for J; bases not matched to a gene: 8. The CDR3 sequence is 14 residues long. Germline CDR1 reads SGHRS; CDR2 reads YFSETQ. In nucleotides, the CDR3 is TGCGCCAGCAGCGACCCAGACAGGGGGACTGAGCAGTTCTTC. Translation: CASSDPDRGTEQFF.

CDR3 DNA: TGCGCCAGCAGCCAAGAAGTGGGCAGGGTGGATTCACCCCTCCACTTT. Amino acid sequence: CASSQEVGRVDSPLHF. The V and J genes are TRBV4-1 and TRBJ1-6; TRBD1 might be the D (5 bases). The CDR3 runs to 16 residues. Germline CDR1 MGHRA, CDR2 YSYEKL. Between the trimmed V and J ends, which lost 0 bases and 8 bases, there was a span of 14 bases.

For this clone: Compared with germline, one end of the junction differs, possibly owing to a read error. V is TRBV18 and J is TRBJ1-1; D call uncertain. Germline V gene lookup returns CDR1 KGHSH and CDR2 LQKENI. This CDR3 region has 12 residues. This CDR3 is CASSPRLTEVFF. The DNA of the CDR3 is TGTGCCAGCTCACCCAGGCTCACTGAAGTTTTCTTT.

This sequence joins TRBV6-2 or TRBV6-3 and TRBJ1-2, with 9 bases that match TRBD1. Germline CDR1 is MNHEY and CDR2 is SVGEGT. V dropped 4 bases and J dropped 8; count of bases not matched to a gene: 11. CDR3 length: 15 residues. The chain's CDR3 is CASSSRDRVLGGYTF. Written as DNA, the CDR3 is TGTGCCAGCAGTTCCCGGGACAGGGTCCTAGGGGGCTACACCTTC.

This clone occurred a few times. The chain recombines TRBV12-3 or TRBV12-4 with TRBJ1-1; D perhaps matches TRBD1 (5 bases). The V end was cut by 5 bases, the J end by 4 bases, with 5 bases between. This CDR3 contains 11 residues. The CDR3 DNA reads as TGTGCCAGCAGTACAGGCACTGAAGCTTTCTTT. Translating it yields CASSTGTEAFF.

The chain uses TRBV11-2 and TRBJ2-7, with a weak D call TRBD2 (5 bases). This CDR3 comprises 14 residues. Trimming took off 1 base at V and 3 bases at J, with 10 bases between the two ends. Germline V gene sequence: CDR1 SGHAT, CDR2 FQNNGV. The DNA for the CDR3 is TGTGCCAGCAGCTTAGCCGGGGTTGGCTACGAGCAGTACTTC. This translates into CASSLAGVGYEQYF.

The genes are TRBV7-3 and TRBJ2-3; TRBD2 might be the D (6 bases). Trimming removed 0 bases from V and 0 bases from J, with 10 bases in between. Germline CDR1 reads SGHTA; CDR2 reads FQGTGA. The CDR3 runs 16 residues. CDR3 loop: CASSLTVGGSTDTQYF. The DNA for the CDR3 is TGTGCCAGCAGCTTAACGGTGGGAGGTAGCACAGATACGCAGTATTTT.

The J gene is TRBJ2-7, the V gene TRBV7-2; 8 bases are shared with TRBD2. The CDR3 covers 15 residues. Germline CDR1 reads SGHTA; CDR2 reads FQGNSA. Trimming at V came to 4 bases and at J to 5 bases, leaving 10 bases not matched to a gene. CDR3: CASSSRSGTVDEQYF. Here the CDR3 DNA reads TGTGCCAGCAGCTCTCGTAGCGGGACTGTGGACGAGCAGTACTTC.

CDR3 in amino acids: CASSQPGQNYEQYF. CDR3 nucleotide sequence: TGTGCCAGCAGCCAACCCGGACAGAACTACGAGCAGTACTTC. The chain has TRBV3-1 (or the pseudogene TRBV3-2) and TRBJ2-7, with D perhaps TRBD1 (6 bases). Germline V CDR1 and CDR2: LGHDT, YNNKEL (reference sequence). Trimming removed 2 bases at V and 3 bases at J, with 11 bases between. The CDR3 is 14 residues long.

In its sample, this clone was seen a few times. This chain's CDR3 is CASSYLPRTGRYNSPLHF. The CDR3 DNA reads as TGTGCCAGCAGTTACCTACCGAGGACAGGGAGATATAATTCACCCCTCCACTTT. V and J are TRBV27 and TRBJ1-6; 8 nucleotides line up with TRBD1. J was trimmed by 4 bases and V by 4 bases; bases with no gene match: 12. CDR3 size: 18 residues. Germline V gives CDR1 MNHEY, CDR2 SMNVEV (reference sequence).

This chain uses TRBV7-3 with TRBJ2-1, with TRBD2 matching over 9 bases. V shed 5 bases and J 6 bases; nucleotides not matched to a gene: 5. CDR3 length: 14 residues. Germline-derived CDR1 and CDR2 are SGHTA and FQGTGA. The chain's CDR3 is CASSHGTSSNEQFF. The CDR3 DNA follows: TGTGCCAGCAGCCATGGGACTAGCTCCAATGAGCAGTTCTTC. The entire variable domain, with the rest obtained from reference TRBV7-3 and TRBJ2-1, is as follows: GAGVSQTPSNKVTEKGKYVELRCDPISGHTALYWYRQSLGQGPEFLIYFQGTGAADDSGLPNDRFFAVRPEGSVSTLKIQRTERGDSAVYLCASSHGTSSNEQFFGPGTRLTVL.

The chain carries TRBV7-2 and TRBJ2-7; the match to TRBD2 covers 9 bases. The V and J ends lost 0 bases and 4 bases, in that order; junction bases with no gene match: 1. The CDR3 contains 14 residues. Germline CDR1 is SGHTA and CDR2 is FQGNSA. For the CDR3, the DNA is TGTGCCAGCAGCTTAGCGGGACTAGCTTACGAGCAGTACTTC. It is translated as CASSLAGLAYEQYF.